One sample yielded the 26 T cell receptor beta chains listed below, sequenced in a study of technical replicates of blood from a few donors (dated by TCRdb to 2016 to 2017). Library method: the immunoSEQ multiplex PCR assay. The table comes from immuneACCESS by way of TCRdb, which keeps in-frame sequences with V and J called. Part of the clones is missing from these tables; in studies checked, under half for an unresolved V gene and the rest for unknown reasons. Recorded for this sample are about 80,000 clones; 91% of them occurred a single time. The top ten clones comprise approximately 0.42% of the sample. The sample taken for sequencing was T cells isolated from PBMCs. These receptors all stem from a human donor in good health.

The chain joins TRBV5-4 to TRBJ2-7; 10 nucleotides line up with TRBD2. V was clipped by 7 bases and J by 2 bases; unmatched bases: 9. The CDR3 covers 15 residues. Per the germline V gene, CDR1 is SGHNT and CDR2 is YYREEE (reference sequence). Written as DNA, the CDR3 is TGTGCCAGCCAACCCCCAGCGGGAGGGCCCTACGAGCAGTACTTC. This encodes CASQPPAGGPYEQYF.

This clone was counted once. This chain connects TRBV6-1 to TRBJ2-1, with TRBD2 matching 12 bases. J was trimmed by 7 bases and V by 7 bases; bases with no gene match: 8. CDR3 length: 15 amino acids. Germline lookup yields CDR1 MNHNS and CDR2 SASEGT. The chain's CDR3 is CASTRLTSGSNEQFF. The DNA for the CDR3 is TGTGCCAGCACGCGATTGACTAGCGGGAGTAATGAGCAGTTCTTC.

CDR3 residues: CASSPNTGIGNYGYTF. Here the CDR3 DNA reads TGTGCCAGCAGCCCCAATACAGGGATAGGAAACTATGGCTACACCTTC. The chain combines TRBV9 with TRBJ1-2, with a weak D call TRBD1 (6 bases). V shed 4 bases and J shed 2 bases, with 18 bases lying between them. This CDR3 is 16 amino acids long. Germline CDR1 SGDLS, CDR2 YYNGEE.

This chain uses TRBV4-2 with TRBJ2-7; TRBD2 matches at 9 bases. This CDR3 contains 17 residues. Trimming at V came to 0 bases and at J to 0 bases, leaving 6 bases not matched to a gene. Germline V gives CDR1 LGHNA, CDR2 YNFKEQ. As DNA, the CDR3 is TGTGCCAGCAGCCAAGATCCTACTAGCGGGCACTCCTACGAGCAGTACTTC. Residues: CASSQDPTSGHSYEQYF.

J is TRBJ2-7 and V is TRBV19; no reliable D call. Germline loops: CDR1 LNHDA, CDR2 SQIVND (reference sequence). The CDR3 is made up of 13 amino acids. V was pared by 0 bases and J by 0 bases, with 3 bases between. CDR3 residues: CASSIDISYEQYF. The CDR3 bases are TGTGCCAGTAGTATAGACATCTCCTACGAGCAGTACTTC. Drawing the rest from reference TRBV19 and TRBJ2-7, the complete variable domain is DGGITQSPKYLFRKEGQNVTLSCEQNLNHDAMYWYRQDPGQGLRLIYYSQIVNDFQKGDIAEGYSVSREKKESFPLTVTSAQKNPTAFYLCASSIDISYEQYFGPGTRLTVT.

The rearrangement uses TRBV4-1 and TRBJ2-3; D remains ambiguous. Germline assignment: CDR1 MGHRA and CDR2 YSYEKL. V was pared by 3 bases and J by 4 bases, with 5 bases between. The CDR3 is made up of 12 amino acids. For the CDR3, the DNA is TGCGCCAGCAGCCATGTAGCAGATACGCAGTATTTT. Amino acids: CASSHVADTQYF.

The chain has TRBV10-2 and TRBJ2-7, with a tentative D call TRBD2 (6 bases). Germline CDR1 is WSHSY and CDR2 is SAAADI. The CDR3 length is 15 residues. The V end was cut by 5 bases, the J end by 0 bases, with 14 bases between. The CDR3: CASSLGAGNSYEQYF. The CDR3 DNA reads TGCGCCAGCAGTCTAGGAGCGGGCAACTCCTACGAGCAGTACTTC.

The genes are TRBV28 and TRBJ1-2; D gene ambiguous. This CDR3 is 14 amino acids long. From germline, CDR1 is MDHEN and CDR2 SYDVKM. V lost 6 bases, J lost 5 bases, and 16 bases lay in between. The CDR3 reads CASSSEARLYGYTF. CDR3 nucleotide sequence: TGTGCCAGCAGCTCCGAGGCCAGACTATATGGCTACACCTTC.

The chain uses TRBV27 and TRBJ2-1; 8 bases fit TRBD1. With V trimmed by 2 bases and J by 9 bases, 6 bases remained unmatched. The CDR3 consists of 14 residues. From germline, CDR1 is MNHEY and CDR2 SMNVEV (reference sequence). The CDR3, as DNA: TGTGCCAGCAGTTTACAGGGGGCGTCGGTTGAGCAGTTCTTC. Its protein is CASSLQGASVEQFF.

V is TRBV4-2 and J is TRBJ2-1, with TRBD2 identical over 14 bases. The V and J ends lost 3 bases and 6 bases, in that order; junction bases with no gene match: 13. This CDR3 region has 19 residues. Germline V CDR1 and CDR2: LGHNA, YNFKEQ. The CDR3 sequence is CASSHPGLAGVLLVNEQFF. The CDR3 DNA follows: TGTGCCAGCAGCCACCCGGGACTAGCGGGAGTGCTTTTGGTCAATGAGCAGTTCTTC.

The chain links TRBV27 to TRBJ1-1, with D perhaps matching TRBD1 (5 bases). The CDR3 consists of 14 residues. Germline V gene lookup returns CDR1 MNHEY and CDR2 SMNVEV (reference sequence). Deletions cut 4 bases from V and 0 bases from J, with 9 bases between. CDR3 DNA: TGTGCCAGCAGTTGGAGGGGCATGAACACTGAAGCTTTCTTT. Translated, it gives CASSWRGMNTEAFF.

This clone was detected once. Here the CDR3 reads CASRPGLAADTQYF. The CDR3 DNA reads as TGTGCCAGCAGACCCGGACTAGCTGCAGATACGCAGTATTTT. The chain uses TRBV2 and TRBJ2-3; 8 nucleotides agree with TRBD2. Germline V gene lookup returns CDR1 SNHLY and CDR2 FYNNEI. The CDR3 is 14 amino acids. The ends lost 6 bases at V and 4 bases at J; junction bases unmatched: 6.

CDR3 sequence: CASSLLWTSGVNEQFF. DNA for the CDR3: TGTGCCAGCAGTTTACTTTGGACTAGCGGAGTTAATGAGCAGTTCTTC. This chain links TRBV28 with TRBJ2-1; 10 bases match TRBD2. Unmatched junction bases numbered 8, after V lost 2 bases and J lost 7 bases. Germline-derived CDR1 and CDR2 are MDHEN and SYDVKM. This CDR3 spans 16 amino acids.

The chain employs TRBV6-1 and TRBJ2-2, with D perhaps TRBD2 (6 bases). Trimming shortened V by 2 bases and J by 3 bases, and 13 bases separated the two germline ends. This CDR3 spans 16 amino acids. Per germline, CDR1 MNHNS and CDR2 SASEGT. CDR3 loop: CASSESEREDTGELFF. The CDR3 nucleotides read TGTGCCAGCAGTGAATCCGAAAGGGAGGACACCGGGGAGCTGTTTTTT.

The chain recombines TRBV6-5 with TRBJ2-7; maybe TRBD2 (6 bases). V lost 2 bases to trimming and J lost 7 bases, with 15 bases between them. CDR3 size: 14 residues. The germline V gene encodes CDR1 MNHEY and CDR2 SVGAGI. The CDR3 DNA follows: TGTGCCAGCAGTTACGAAGGCAGGGCGGGAGAGCAGTACTTC. Translation: CASSYEGRAGEQYF.

This sequence joins TRBV5-4 and TRBJ2-5, with D possibly being TRBD2 (6 bases). The germline CDR1 and CDR2 sequences are SGHNT and YYREEE (reference sequence). The CDR3 loop spans 15 amino acids. V was pared by 0 bases and J by 1 base, with 10 bases between. CDR3 in amino acids: CASSLGRGIQETQYF. In DNA, the CDR3 is TGTGCCAGCAGCTTGGGACGGGGGATCCAAGAGACCCAGTACTTC.

The V and J genes are TRBV9 and TRBJ2-1, with TRBD2 matching 13 bases. Germline V lookup: CDR1 SGDLS, CDR2 YYNGEE. V lost 2 bases and J lost 6; bases outside the gene matches: 8. The CDR3 spans 17 residues. As DNA, the CDR3 is TGTGCCAGCAGCGTTGACCCTACTAGCGGGAGGGCCAATGAGCAGTTCTTC. This encodes CASSVDPTSGRANEQFF. The variable domain in full, with the rest retrieved from reference TRBV9 and TRBJ2-1, is DSGVTQTPKHLITATGQRVTLRCSPRSGDLSVYWYQQSLDQGLQFLIQYYNGEERAKGNILERFSAQQFPDLHSELNLSSLELGDSALYFCASSVDPTSGRANEQFFGPGTRLTVL.

The chain employs TRBV21-1 and TRBJ2-7; the table's D call of TRBD2 was not tested on the DNA. TRBV21-1 is assigned pseudogene status. There are 15 residues in the CDR3. For the CDR3, the DNA is TGTGCCAGCAGCAAGATTAGCGGGAACTCCTACGAGCAGTACTTC. Protein sequence: CASSKISGNSYEQYF.

This rearrangement joins TRBV11-2 to TRBJ2-5; 8 bases are a match to TRBD1. Trimming removed 4 bases from V and 4 bases from J; junction bases left unmatched: 5. Germline CDR1 reads SGHAT; CDR2 reads FQNNGV. This CDR3 contains 14 residues. The CDR3 DNA sequence: TGTGCCAGCAGCTCCCAGGGGGCCGCAGAGACCCAGTACTTC. Protein: CASSSQGAAETQYF.

This rearrangement joins TRBV7-9 to TRBJ1-2; 8 bases are shared with TRBD1. Germline values: CDR1 SEHNR, CDR2 FQNEAQ (reference sequence). Trimming took 4 bases from V and 7 from J; bases not matched to a gene: 14. CDR3 length equals 16 residues. The CDR3 nucleotides are TGTGCCAGCAGCTCGGGACAGGAGGTTTCCTTTCGTGGCTACACCTTC. This translates into CASSSGQEVSFRGYTF.

The gene calls are TRBV9 and TRBJ2-6; TRBD2 aligns across 9 bases. Germline loops: CDR1 SGDLS, CDR2 YYNGEE. This CDR3 region has 21 residues. Germline trimming cut 1 base from V and 2 bases from J; bases unmatched to any gene: 16. Here the CDR3 reads CASSVPSGALTLGTGANVLTF. The DNA of the CDR3 is TGTGCCAGCAGCGTACCTAGCGGGGCTCTTACCTTAGGGACTGGGGCCAACGTCCTGACTTTC.

This chain joins TRBV10-3 and TRBJ1-3, with no clear D. Germline V CDR1 and CDR2: ENHRY, SYGVKD. The CDR3 spans 12 residues. The ends were cut back, 6 bases at V and 0 bases at J, with 3 bases in the middle. The chain's CDR3 is CAISLSGNTIYF. The CDR3 nucleotides read TGTGCCATCAGCCTCTCTGGAAACACCATATATTTT.

The DNA for the CDR3 is TGTGCCAGTAGTCCTGACAGGGCCGGGTACTCGAACACTGAAGCTTTCTTT. This translates into CASSPDRAGYSNTEAFF. V gene TRBV19 combines with J gene TRBJ1-1; 7 positions agree with TRBD1. The length of the CDR3 is 17 residues. Germline CDR1 reads LNHDA; CDR2 reads SQIVND (reference sequence). V dropped 5 bases and J dropped 1; count of bases not matched to a gene: 13.

About this clone: The germline gene is not matched at one end of the junction; a read error may be the cause. This rearrangement joins TRBV9 to TRBJ1-1, with a weak D call TRBD1 (5 bases). This CDR3 contains 15 residues. Per germline, CDR1 SGDLS and CDR2 YYNGEE. CDR3 nucleotide sequence: TGTGCCAGCAGCGTAGAGCCGGGGGGGAACGCTGAAGCTTTCTTT. It encodes CASSVEPGGNAEAFF.

The chain uses TRBV11-3 and TRBJ1-2; D is ambiguous. The CDR3 is made up of 15 amino acids. V lost 6 bases and J lost 6, with 20 bases in between. CDR1 and CDR2 from the germline V gene are SGHNT and YENEEA. CDR3 nucleotide sequence: TGTGCCAGCAGGCTACGTGAGGAGGCTTTGGATGGCTACACCTTC. Translated: CASRLREEALDGYTF.

The CDR3 nucleotides are TGCGCCAGCAGCTCCGGGACAGGGTACAATGAGCAGTTCTTC. Translating gives CASSSGTGYNEQFF. V is TRBV5-1 and J is TRBJ2-1, with TRBD1 matching over 9 bases. Germline assignment: CDR1 SGHRS and CDR2 YFSETQ. With 3 bases clipped from V and 4 bases from J, the junction kept 2 bases outside the gene matches. This CDR3 has 14 amino acids. The full variable domain, rest sourced from reference TRBV5-1 and TRBJ2-1, is KAGVTQTPRYLIKTRGQQVTLSCSPISGHRSVSWYQQTPGQGLQFLFEYFSETQRNKGNFPGRFSGRQFSNSRSEMNVSTLELGDSALYLCASSSGTGYNEQFFGPGTRLTVL.